This is a list of T cell receptor beta chains from one sample in a study of blood T cell repertoires in COVID-19. Generated by immunoSEQ multiplex PCR, the TCRdb table keeps only in-frame clones and is missing some. Among 100,000 to 150,000 clones, over 65% were seen once, and the ten largest hold 0.7% to 1%. The sample was peripheral blood. These receptor sequences come from a human donor with acute or convalescent COVID-19. The donor label of this sample is uncertain. The CDR3 runs from the conserved cysteine through the conserved F or W. The D gene is left open where the match is weak. Size values are once, few and many counts, or a class for expanded clones, and some rows have none.

d_call	clone_size	v_call	j_call	cdr3_aa	cdr3_nt
.	.	TRBV7-8	TRBJ1-2	CASSLEGWYYGYTF	TGTGCCAGCAGCTTAGAGGGGTGGTACTATGGCTACACCTTC
.	.	TRBV20-1	TRBJ2-1	CSARRSDEQFF	TGCAGTGCTAGAAGGAGCGATGAGCAGTTCTTC
.	.	TRBV25-1	TRBJ2-5	CASSELGQGETQYF	TGTGCCAGCAGTGAACTCGGGCAGGGTGAGACCCAGTACTTC
TRBD1	.	TRBV10-3	TRBJ1-1	CAIRDRFMNTEAFF	TGTGCCATCAGGGACAGGTTTATGAACACTGAAGCTTTCTTT
.	.	TRBV9	TRBJ1-6	CASSPNGVASPLHF	TGTGCCAGCAGCCCCAACGGGGTGGCATCACCCCTCCACTTT
.	few	TRBV18	TRBJ1-2	CASSPLPAGAAKANYGYTF	TGTGCCAGCTCACCTCTGCCGGCTGGGGCAGCCAAAGCCAACTATGGCTACACCTTC
TRBD2	.	TRBV7-8	TRBJ2-7	CASRLIAGISYEQYF	TGTGCCAGCCGACTAATAGCGGGGATCTCCTACGAGCAGTACTTC
.	.	TRBV5-1	TRBJ2-1	CASSLGTGSSYNEQFF	TGCGCCAGCAGCTTGGGAACAGGGAGCTCCTACAATGAGCAGTTCTTC
TRBD1	.	TRBV28	TRBJ2-5	CASSLRGPPGTQYF	TGTGCCAGCAGTTTAAGGGGGCCCCCAGGGACCCAGTACTTC
.	.	TRBV19	TRBJ1-1	CASSSGNTEAFF	TGTGCCAGTAGTTCAGGGAACACTGAAGCTTTCTTT
TRBD1	.	TRBV11-2	TRBJ1-5	CASSPSSDRGIQPQHF	TGTGCCAGCAGCCCAAGTTCCGACAGGGGGATTCAGCCCCAGCATTTT
TRBD1	.	TRBV5-6	TRBJ1-2	CASSFGTGGGGYTF	TGTGCCAGCAGCTTCGGGACAGGGGGAGGAGGCTACACCTTC